The rows below give T cell receptor beta chains drawn from one sample of a study of vaccination effects on CD4 cells after COVID-19. Repertoires were generated with immunoSEQ multiplex PCR, while TCRdb's copy carries only in-frame clones and drops some. Of roughly 50,000 clones listed, approximately 75% are singletons. The antigens these receptors bind are not known. The input for sequencing was CD4+ T cells from PBMCs cultured with HCoV-OC43 spike peptides, taken before COVID-19 vaccination. The receptor source for this set is a human donor who received a COVID-19 vaccine. CDR3s include the opening cysteine and the closing phenylalanine or tryptophan.

v_call,cdr3_aa
TRBV6-9,CASSSSGGHNEQFF
TRBV11-3,CASSFRGSGANVLTF
TRBV4-2,CASSQKGEIQYF
TRBV19,CASSRYSGDNYGYTF
TRBV18,CASSPPGLGETQYF
TRBV4-1,CASSQVIRRRGAVTDTQYF
TRBV18,CASSPLQGPLNQPQHF
TRBV18,CASSPGPGQGANTEAFF
TRBV7-9,CASSLGSGDTEAFF
TRBV2,CASSQGANNSPLHF